This T cell receptor (beta chain) was sequenced during a study of blood T cell repertoires in COVID-19. Study summary: COVID-19 samples, acute and convalescent, were from the United States, Italy and Spain. PBMCs, B-cell-depleted T cells, or T cells provided the cDNA or gDNA that made up the material.

CDR1 is KGHSH and CDR2 is LQKENI in the germline V gene. Trimming removed 1 base from V and 1 base from J, with 23 bases in between. The CDR3 has 20 amino acids. The authors' processing: Estimation of nucleated cell counts was performed using reference gene primer amplification. Using immunoSEQ multiplex PCR, the repertoire was profiled, and TCRdb retains in-frame clones only, with some absent. D and trimming come from the DNA, and the V and J calls and clone size come from that table. The sample has approximately 90,000 clones, less than 90% seen once. The chain joins TRBV18 to TRBJ2-1, with D possibly being TRBD1 (7 bases). The TCR comes from a man aged 60-69 years with acute or convalescent COVID-19. Sequenced: peripheral blood. As DNA, the CDR3 is TGTGCCAGCTCACCACGAAATCAACAGGGGAGGCGGGGTTCCTACAATGAGCAGTTCTTC. It translates to CASSPRNQQGRRGSYNEQFF.